These 20 T cell receptor beta chains share one sample of origin, sequenced in a study of CD8 T cells in Susac syndrome. RNA was extracted with the RNeasy kit, and a quantity of about 0.45 to 1 ug was reverse transcribed using random hexamers. One entry per CDR3 protein results from TCRdb running MiXCR on the immunoSEQ multiplex PCR reads. The sample lists about 140,000 distinct CDR3 sequences; 95% were seen once. Sequenced: CD4+ T cells from PBMCs. All receptors derive from a human donor with Susac syndrome.

The rearrangement uses TRBV5-4 and TRBJ2-5, with a weak D call TRBD1 (5 bases). The CDR3 contains 15 residues. Germline assignment: CDR1 SGHNT and CDR2 YYREEE (reference sequence). Trimming took off 3 bases at V and 5 bases at J, with 17 bases between the two ends. This CDR3 reads CASSSGNGPGETQYF. The CDR3, as DNA: TGTGCCAGCAGCTCGGGTAACGGCCCAGGGGAGACCCAGTACTTC.

The gene calls are TRBV30 and TRBJ1-5; D unclear. The CDR3 has 13 residues. Germline loops: CDR1 GTSNPN, CDR2 SVGIG (reference sequence). Trimming removed 1 base at V and 3 bases at J, with 7 bases between. This CDR3 reads CAWSGRTNQPQHF. DNA of the CDR3: TGTGCCTGGAGTGGACGGACCAATCAGCCCCAGCATTTT.

The chain couples TRBV11-2 to TRBJ2-1, with 13 bases identical to TRBD2. Germline V lookup: CDR1 SGHAT, CDR2 FQNNGV. The CDR3 loop spans 16 amino acids. The V and J ends lost 4 bases and 8 bases, in that order; junction bases with no gene match: 8. The CDR3 DNA sequence: TGTGCCAGCAGCTCGCGACTAGCGGGAGGTGGTGATGAGCAGTTCTTC. Protein sequence: CASSSRLAGGGDEQFF.

In this sample, this clonotype turned up a few times. This chain joins TRBV28 and TRBJ1-2, with D possibly being TRBD1 (6 bases). Germline V gives CDR1 MDHEN, CDR2 SYDVKM. The CDR3 contains 13 residues. Trimming took 3 bases from V and 2 from J, leaving 7 bases between them. The CDR3: CASSFGQNYGYTF. As DNA, the CDR3 is TGTGCCAGCAGTTTCGGACAGAACTATGGCTACACCTTC.

V is TRBV21-1 and J is TRBJ1-5. TRBV21-1 is reported as a pseudogene. CDR3 length equals 13 residues. Here the CDR3 DNA reads TGTGCCAGCAGCTTACGAGCTGATCAGCCCCAGCATTTT. This encodes CASSLRADQPQHF.

The CDR3 nucleotides are TGTGCCAGCAGTTCGCCGGGACATCCTCTGAACACTGAAGCTTTCTTT. It codes for CASSSPGHPLNTEAFF. The V call is TRBV28, the J call TRBJ1-1; a weak D match, TRBD1 (6 bases). The CDR3 is made up of 16 amino acids. CDR1 and CDR2 from the germline V gene are MDHEN and SYDVKM. V was trimmed by 4 bases and J by 0 bases, leaving 15 bases between them.

The chain's CDR3 is CASSTDGQSNEKLFF. In DNA form, the CDR3 reads TGTGCCAGCAGTACGGACGGGCAGTCTAATGAAAAACTGTTTTTT. The chain couples TRBV2 to TRBJ1-4; D remains unclear. Germline CDR1 is SNHLY and CDR2 is FYNNEI. The CDR3 contains 15 residues. The V gene lost 5 bases and the J gene lost 3 bases, with 13 bases spanning the gap.

V usage is TRBV3-1 and J usage is TRBJ1-2, with a possible D match to TRBD1 (6 bases). The CDR3 is 14 residues long. Germline V gives CDR1 LGHDT, CDR2 YNNKEL (reference sequence). With 4 bases removed from V and 13 bases from J, the gap between germline ends came to 22 bases. The CDR3 nucleotides read TGTGCCAGCAGCCCGGAAACAGGGATAGCAAGGGGCACCTTC. This codes for CASSPETGIARGTF.

The J gene is TRBJ2-3, the V gene TRBV30, with TRBD2 identical over 12 bases. V was clipped by 4 bases and J by 6 bases; unmatched bases: 8. This CDR3 has 15 amino acids. The germline gives CDR1 GTSNPN, CDR2 SVGIG (reference sequence). CDR3: CAWTELAGGRDTQYF. The CDR3 DNA reads TGTGCCTGGACCGAGCTAGCGGGGGGGCGGGATACGCAGTATTTT. Combining the CDR3 with reference TRBV30 and TRBJ2-3 gives the whole variable domain SQTIHQWPATLVQPVGSPLSLECTVEGTSNPNLYWYRQAAGRGLQLLFYSVGIGQISSEVPQNLSASRPQDRQFILSSKKLLLSDSGFYLCAWTELAGGRDTQYFGPGTRLTVL.

This clonotype has just one count. The genes are TRBV5-1 and TRBJ2-2; D not certain. V was clipped by 5 bases and J by 4 bases, with 9 bases between them. This CDR3 contains 13 residues. Germline lookup yields CDR1 SGHRS and CDR2 YFSETQ. The CDR3 DNA reads as TGCGCCAGCAGGCCTGAGCTCACCGGGGAGCTGTTTTTT. This encodes CASRPELTGELFF.

V is TRBV9 and J is TRBJ2-1; either TRBD1 or TRBD2 may fit D (5 bases each). This CDR3 spans 14 amino acids. Per the germline V gene, CDR1 is SGDLS and CDR2 is YYNGEE. Trimming shortened V by 7 bases and J by 0 bases, and 11 bases separated the two germline ends. The CDR3 loop reads CASGTGLSYNEQFF. CDR3 bases: TGTGCCAGCGGGACCGGGCTCTCCTACAATGAGCAGTTCTTC.

The chain employs TRBV30 and TRBJ2-1, with TRBD2 as a possible D gene (6 bases). The germline V gene has CDR1 GTSNPN and CDR2 SVGIG (reference sequence). Deletions cut 5 bases from V and 4 bases from J, with 12 bases between. This CDR3 contains 13 residues. The CDR3 DNA is TGTGCCTGGGGACTCGGAGGGTACAATGAGCAGTTCTTC. Its protein is CAWGLGGYNEQFF. The full variable domain, its missing parts supplied by reference TRBV30 and TRBJ2-1, is SQTIHQWPATLVQPVGSPLSLECTVEGTSNPNLYWYRQAAGRGLQLLFYSVGIGQISSEVPQNLSASRPQDRQFILSSKKLLLSDSGFYLCAWGLGGYNEQFFGPGTRLTVL.

The rearrangement uses TRBV2 and TRBJ1-6; 7 nucleotides agree with TRBD1. The germline V gene has CDR1 SNHLY and CDR2 FYNNEI. Trimming removed 6 bases from V and 9 bases from J; junction bases left unmatched: 5. CDR3 length equals 13 residues. This CDR3 is CASRRDSSSPLHF. Here the CDR3 DNA reads TGTGCCAGCAGGAGGGACAGTAGTTCACCCCTCCACTTT.

As DNA, the CDR3 is TGTGCCAGCAGCTTAGGAGGGCCCACCGGGGAGCTGTTTTTT. Its protein is CASSLGGPTGELFF. The J gene is TRBJ2-2, the V gene TRBV7-2; possibly TRBD2 for D (5 bases). The length of the CDR3 is 14 residues. Germline assignment: CDR1 SGHTA and CDR2 FQGNSA. Trimming left V 1 base short and J 4 bases short, with 7 bases between.

The genes are TRBV20-1 and TRBJ1-5, with D possibly being TRBD1 (6 bases). The CDR3 is 15 residues long. Germline V gene sequence: CDR1 DFQATT, CDR2 SNEGSKA (reference sequence). Trimming cost V 3 bases and J 6 bases, with 18 bases left between them. The CDR3 loop is CSASPPQGYSQPQHF. CDR3 in DNA: TGCAGTGCTAGCCCTCCTCAGGGGTATAGTCAGCCCCAGCATTTT.

This clonotype has a single count. The chain has TRBV5-1 and TRBJ2-5; D is unclear. The CDR3 is 13 amino acids. Deletions cut 0 bases from V and 1 base from J, with 4 bases between. Germline CDR1 SGHRS, CDR2 YFSETQ. For the CDR3, the DNA is TGCGCCAGCAGCTTGGTCCCCCAAGAGACCCAGTACTTC. Amino acids: CASSLVPQETQYF.

The chain links TRBV29-1 to TRBJ1-2; unclear D gene. The CDR3 length is 11 residues. Germline CDR1 is SQVTM and CDR2 is ANQGSEA. V lost 4 bases to trimming and J lost 8 bases, with 11 bases between them. CDR3 DNA sequence: TGCAGCGTTGCGGATCCAGAGGGCTACACCTTC. Its protein product is CSVADPEGYTF.

This chain links TRBV20-1 with TRBJ1-2; perhaps TRBD1 as D (5 bases). From germline, CDR1 is DFQATT and CDR2 SNEGSKA (reference sequence). V dropped 2 bases and J dropped 1 base, with 14 bases sitting between them. This CDR3 spans 15 amino acids. The CDR3 sequence is CSARFGTNRNYGYTF. The DNA for the CDR3 is TGCAGTGCTAGATTTGGGACGAATCGTAACTATGGCTACACCTTC.

The J gene is TRBJ1-2, the V gene TRBV18; D gene uncertain. CDR1 KGHSH and CDR2 LQKENI come from the germline V gene. With 2 bases removed from V and 4 bases from J, the gap between germline ends came to 11 bases. The CDR3 covers 14 residues. The CDR3 sequence: CASSPNLEAYGYTF. CDR3 coding DNA: TGTGCCAGCTCACCAAATCTCGAGGCCTATGGCTACACCTTC.

This chain joins TRBV4-3 and TRBJ2-1; 7 bases align to TRBD2. CDR3 length: 15 amino acids. V lost 0 bases, J lost 7 bases, and 6 bases stayed unmatched. Germline CDR1 reads LGHNA; CDR2 reads YSLEER. The CDR3: CASSQDAGVGNEQFF. CDR3 sequence (DNA): TGCGCCAGCAGCCAAGATGCGGGAGTAGGGAATGAGCAGTTCTTC.